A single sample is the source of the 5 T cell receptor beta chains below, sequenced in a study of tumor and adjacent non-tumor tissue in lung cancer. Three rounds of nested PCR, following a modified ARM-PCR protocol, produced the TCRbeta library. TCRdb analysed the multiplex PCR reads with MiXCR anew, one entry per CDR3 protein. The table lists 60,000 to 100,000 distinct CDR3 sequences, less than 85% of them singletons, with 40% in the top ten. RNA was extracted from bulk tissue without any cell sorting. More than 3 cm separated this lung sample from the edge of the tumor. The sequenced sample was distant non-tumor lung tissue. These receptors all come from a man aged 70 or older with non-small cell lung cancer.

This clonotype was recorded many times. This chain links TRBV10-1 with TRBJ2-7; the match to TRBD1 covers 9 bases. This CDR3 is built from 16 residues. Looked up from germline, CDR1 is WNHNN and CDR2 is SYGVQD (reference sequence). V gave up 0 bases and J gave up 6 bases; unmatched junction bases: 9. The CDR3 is CASSESKTGGRCEQYF. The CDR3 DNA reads TGCGCCAGCAGTGAGTCGAAGACAGGGGGAAGGTGCGAGCAGTACTTC.

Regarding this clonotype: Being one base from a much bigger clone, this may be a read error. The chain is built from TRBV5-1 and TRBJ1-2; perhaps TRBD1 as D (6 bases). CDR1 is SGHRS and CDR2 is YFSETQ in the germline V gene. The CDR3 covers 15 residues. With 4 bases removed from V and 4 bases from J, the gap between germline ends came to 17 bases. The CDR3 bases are TGCGCCAGCAGCGGGGACAATCGACCCGGCTATGGCTACACCTTC. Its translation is CASSGDNRPGYGYTF.

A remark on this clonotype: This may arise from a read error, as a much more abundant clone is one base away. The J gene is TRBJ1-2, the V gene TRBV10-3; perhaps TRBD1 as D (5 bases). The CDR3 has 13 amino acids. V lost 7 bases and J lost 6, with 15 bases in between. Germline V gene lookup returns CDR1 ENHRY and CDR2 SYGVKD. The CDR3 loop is CAITRGERNGYTF. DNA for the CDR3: TGTGCCATCACAAGGGGCGAAAGGAATGGCTACACCTTC.

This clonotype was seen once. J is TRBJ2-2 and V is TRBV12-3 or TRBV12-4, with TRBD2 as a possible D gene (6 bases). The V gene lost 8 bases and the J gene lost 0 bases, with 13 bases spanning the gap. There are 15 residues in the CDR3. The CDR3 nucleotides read TGTGCCAGCGGTTCTAGCGAGGCGAACACCGGGGAGCTGTTTTTT. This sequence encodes CASGSSEANTGELFF.

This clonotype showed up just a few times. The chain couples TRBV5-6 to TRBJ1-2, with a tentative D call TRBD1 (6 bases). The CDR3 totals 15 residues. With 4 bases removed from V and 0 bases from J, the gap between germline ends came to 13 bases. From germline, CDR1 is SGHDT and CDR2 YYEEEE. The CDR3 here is CASSRINRANYGYTF. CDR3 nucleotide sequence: TGTGCCAGCAGCAGAATCAACAGGGCTAACTATGGCTACACCTTC.